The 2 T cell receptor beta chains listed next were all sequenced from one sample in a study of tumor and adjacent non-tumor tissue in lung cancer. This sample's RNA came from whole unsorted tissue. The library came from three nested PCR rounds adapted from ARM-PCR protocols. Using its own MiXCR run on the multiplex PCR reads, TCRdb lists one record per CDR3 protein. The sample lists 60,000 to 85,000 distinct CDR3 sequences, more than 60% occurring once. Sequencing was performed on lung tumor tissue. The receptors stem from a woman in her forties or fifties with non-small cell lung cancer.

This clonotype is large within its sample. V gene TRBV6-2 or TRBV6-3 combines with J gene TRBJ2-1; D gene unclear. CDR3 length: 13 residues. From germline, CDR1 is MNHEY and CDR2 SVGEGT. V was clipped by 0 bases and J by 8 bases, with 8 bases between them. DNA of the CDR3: TGTGCCAGCAGTTACTCGATTCGCCATGAGCAGTTCTTC. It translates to CASSYSIRHEQFF.

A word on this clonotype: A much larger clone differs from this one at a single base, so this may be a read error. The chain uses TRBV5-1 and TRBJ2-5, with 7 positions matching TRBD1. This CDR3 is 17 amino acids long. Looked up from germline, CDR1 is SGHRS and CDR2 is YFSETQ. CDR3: CASTLQGGGWSPETQYF. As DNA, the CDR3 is TGCGCCAGCACCTTGCAAGGGGGCGGGTGGTCCCCAGAGACCCAGTACTTC.